Below are 20 T cell receptor beta chains sequenced from a single sample in a study of CD8 T cells in Susac syndrome. Random-hexamer reverse transcription was applied to about 0.45 to 1 ug RNA. MiXCR was run by TCRdb on the immunoSEQ multiplex PCR reads, yielding one entry per CDR3 protein. The sample shows fewer than 200,000 distinct CDR3 sequences, 90% to 95% of them seen only once. Sequencing was carried out using CD4+ T cells from PBMCs. These receptors were collected from a human donor with Susac syndrome.

The chain recombines TRBV10-1 with TRBJ2-3; no clear D. The V and J ends lost 7 bases and 4 bases respectively, with 3 bases between them. In germline, CDR1 is WNHNN, CDR2 SYGVQD (reference sequence). This CDR3 comprises 10 residues. DNA of the CDR3: TGCGCCAGCACCCCAGATACGCAGTATTTT. Amino acid sequence: CASTPDTQYF.

The V gene is TRBV5-6, the J gene TRBJ2-2; D is unclear. The CDR3 contains 13 residues. Germline V gene lookup returns CDR1 SGHDT and CDR2 YYEEEE. Trimming shortened V by 0 bases and J by 6 bases, and 6 bases separated the two germline ends. CDR3 sequence reads: CASSLVGAGELFF. The CDR3 nucleotides read TGTGCCAGCAGCTTGGTGGGTGCCGGGGAGCTGTTTTTT.

V is TRBV11-1 and J is TRBJ1-1, with 7 bases lining up with TRBD1. Trimming at V came to 1 base and at J to 2 bases, leaving 22 bases not matched to a gene. Germline V gene lookup returns CDR1 SGHAT and CDR2 FQDESV (reference sequence). This CDR3 has 21 amino acids. The CDR3 here is CASSLEGGPVGTVGGNTEAFF. The CDR3 coding sequence is TGTGCCAGCAGCTTAGAAGGTGGACCCGTCGGGACAGTGGGGGGTAACACTGAAGCTTTCTTT. Based on the CDR3 plus reference TRBV11-1 and TRBJ1-1, the full variable domain is EAEVAQSPRYKITEKSQAVAFWCDPISGHATLYWYRQILGQGPELLVQFQDESVVDDSQLPKDRFSAERLKGVDSTLKIQPAELGDSAMYLCASSLEGGPVGTVGGNTEAFFGQGTRLTVV.

The chain combines TRBV2 with TRBJ1-6; 8 bases fit TRBD1. Losses at the gene ends were 2 bases for V and 10 bases for J; bases not matched to a gene: 4. The CDR3 loop spans 14 amino acids. The germline CDR1 and CDR2 sequences are SNHLY and FYNNEI. As DNA, the CDR3 is TGTGCCAGCAGTGAACAGGGGGCCCTGTCACCCCTCCACTTT. Encoded protein: CASSEQGALSPLHF.

This chain connects TRBV20-1 to TRBJ2-6; tentatively, D is TRBD2 (5 bases). The CDR3 has 14 amino acids. Per the germline V gene, CDR1 is DFQATT and CDR2 is SNEGSKA (reference sequence). Trimming stripped 3 bases from V and 4 bases from J, with 10 bases between. As DNA, the CDR3 is TGCAGTGCTAGGGGTGGAGGAGGGGCCAACGTCCTGACTTTC. It specifies CSARGGGGANVLTF.

The CDR3 here is CASSVTGGPDTQYF. In nucleotides, the CDR3 is TGTGCCAGCAGTGTTACAGGGGGGCCAGATACGCAGTATTTT. The chain employs TRBV2 and TRBJ2-3; 8 bases agree with TRBD1. CDR1 is SNHLY and CDR2 is FYNNEI in the germline V gene. CDR3 size: 14 residues. V lost 4 bases to trimming and J lost 4 bases; unmatched junction nucleotides: 4.

The chain is built from TRBV9 and TRBJ2-3; 11 bases match TRBD2. The CDR3 sequence is 17 residues long. CDR1 is SGDLS and CDR2 is YYNGEE in the germline V gene. V was clipped by 0 bases and J by 2 bases; unmatched bases: 5. The CDR3 DNA reads TGTGCCAGCAGCGTAGGGGCTAGCGGGGGGACCACAGATACGCAGTATTTT. Its protein is CASSVGASGGTTDTQYF.

V usage is TRBV7-8 and J usage is TRBJ2-2; D is unclear. CDR1 and CDR2 from the germline V gene are SGHVS and FQNEAQ. The CDR3 loop spans 14 amino acids. V lost 0 bases to trimming and J lost 6 bases, with 8 bases between them. CDR3 in DNA: TGTGCCAGCAGCTTAGCGGTACCGGCCGGGGAGCTGTTTTTT. Protein: CASSLAVPAGELFF.

V and J are TRBV28 and TRBJ2-4, with D perhaps matching TRBD1 (6 bases). V was trimmed by 5 bases and J by 8 bases, leaving 13 bases between them. The CDR3 has 13 amino acids. Germline lookup yields CDR1 MDHEN and CDR2 SYDVKM. The CDR3 nucleotides read TGTGCCAGCAGTCCCACCCGACAGGACATTCAGTACTTC. Protein sequence: CASSPTRQDIQYF.

This clonotype was detected only once. The chain carries TRBV7-2 and TRBJ2-1; 8 nucleotides line up with TRBD2. This CDR3 region has 15 residues. Germline V lookup: CDR1 SGHTA, CDR2 FQGNSA. V gave up 1 base and J gave up 3 bases; unmatched junction bases: 2. This CDR3 is CASSLDRGGYNEQFF. CDR3 nucleotide sequence: TGTGCCAGCAGCTTAGATCGGGGGGGCTACAATGAGCAGTTCTTC.

This clonotype was detected once. The J gene is TRBJ1-3, the V gene TRBV29-1, with 10 bases identical to TRBD1. V was clipped by 6 bases and J by 2 bases; unmatched bases: 4. The CDR3 sequence is 14 residues long. Germline V gene lookup returns CDR1 SQVTM and CDR2 ANQGSEA. The CDR3 loop is CSVGQGGTGNTIYF. The CDR3 DNA reads TGCAGCGTCGGACAGGGGGGGACTGGAAACACCATATATTTT.

This chain uses TRBV20-1 with TRBJ1-5, with 9 bases that match TRBD1. Germline V gene data show CDR1 as DFQATT and CDR2 as SNEGSKA (reference sequence). Germline trimming cut 5 bases from V and 5 bases from J; bases unmatched to any gene: 4. The CDR3 runs 13 residues. DNA of the CDR3: TGCAGTGCTCAACAGGGGGCAGATCAGCCCCAGCATTTT. It encodes CSAQQGADQPQHF.

The rearrangement uses TRBV3-1 and TRBJ2-5; D gene unclear. In germline, CDR1 is LGHDT, CDR2 YNNKEL (reference sequence). The CDR3 totals 12 residues. V dropped 7 bases and J dropped 7 bases, with 13 bases sitting between them. The CDR3 coding sequence is TGTGCCAGCACCGACACGTGGCGGACCCAGTACTTC. Amino acids: CASTDTWRTQYF.

V and J are TRBV21-1 and TRBJ2-7; the D call of TRBD1 is as the table states it, not checked on the DNA. TRBV21-1 is an annotated pseudogene. The CDR3 covers 15 residues. CDR3 region: CASSNGRSSYYEQYF. The CDR3 bases are TGTGCCAGCAGCAACGGGCGGTCCAGCTATTACGAGCAGTACTTC.

V is TRBV4-3 and J is TRBJ2-2; D gene ambiguous. CDR1 and CDR2 (germline): LGHNA, YSLEER. This CDR3 spans 13 amino acids. V shed 1 base and J shed 6 bases, with 6 bases lying between them. CDR3 nucleotides: TGCGCCAGCAGCCAAGTCACATCCGGGGAGCTGTTTTTT. Amino acid sequence: CASSQVTSGELFF.

CDR3 in amino acids: CASSPDVTDTQYF. The CDR3 DNA sequence: TGTGCCAGCAGCCCGGATGTCACAGATACGCAGTATTTT. V gene TRBV5-4 combines with J gene TRBJ2-3; D gene ambiguous. This CDR3 has 13 amino acids. Germline CDR1 and CDR2: SGHNT and YYREEE (reference sequence). Trimming shortened V by 4 bases and J by 2 bases, and 8 bases separated the two germline ends.

The chain is built from TRBV20-1 and TRBJ2-5; 9 nucleotides line up with TRBD2. Germline-derived CDR1 and CDR2 are DFQATT and SNEGSKA (reference sequence). This CDR3 comprises 16 residues. J lost 1 base, V lost 5 bases, and 11 bases had no gene match. CDR3 region: CSAGALSGGLQETQYF. The CDR3, as DNA: TGCAGTGCTGGGGCTCTTAGCGGGGGCCTCCAAGAGACCCAGTACTTC.

This clonotype has a handful of counts. The chain couples TRBV30 to TRBJ1-6; 8 nucleotides agree with TRBD1. Germline-derived CDR1 and CDR2 are GTSNPN and SVGIG (reference sequence). This CDR3 region has 14 residues. The V gene end was trimmed by 4 bases and the J gene end by 11 bases; junction bases not matched to a gene: 10. CDR3 protein: CAWTFGTGQTPLHF. In DNA, the CDR3 is TGTGCCTGGACTTTCGGGACAGGACAAACACCCCTCCACTTT.

V and J are TRBV20-1 and TRBJ2-1, with TRBD2 matching 7 bases. V lost 0 bases, J lost 4 bases, and 9 bases stayed unmatched. The CDR3 has 16 amino acids. CDR1 DFQATT and CDR2 SNEGSKA come from the germline V gene (reference sequence). CDR3 in DNA: TGCAGTGCTAGAGATCTCCGGGGCGGGGGATACAATGAGCAGTTCTTC. Its protein is CSARDLRGGGYNEQFF.

J is TRBJ1-1 and V is TRBV2; D unclear. The germline V and J ends were trimmed by 3 bases and 5 bases, with 7 bases remaining between them. Germline V gene sequence: CDR1 SNHLY, CDR2 FYNNEI. This CDR3 spans 12 amino acids. The CDR3 sequence: CASSEGGTEAFF. Here the CDR3 DNA reads TGTGCCAGCAGTGAGGGAGGGACTGAAGCTTTCTTT.